Reported below is one T cell receptor beta chain. In the original workflow: Counts of nucleated cells, estimated from reference gene primer amplification, were obtained. The table came from immunoSEQ multiplex PCR; TCRdb's copy has only in-frame clones and leaves some out. D and trimming come from the DNA, and the V and J calls and clone size come from that table. The sample yields some 250,000 clones, around four fifths seen once. These data are taken from a study of blood T cell repertoires in COVID-19. Study summary: COVID-19 samples, acute and convalescent, were from the United States, Italy and Spain. The cDNA or gDNA used as material had been derived from T cells, B-cell-depleted T cells, or PBMCs.

Per the germline V gene, CDR1 is SGHTA and CDR2 is FQGTGA. This CDR3 region has 16 residues. With V trimmed by 6 bases and J by 0 bases, 10 bases remained unmatched. The receptor's source is a woman aged 55 to 70 with active or convalescent COVID-19. Material: peripheral blood. The chain employs TRBV7-3 and TRBJ1-1; 7 nucleotides agree with TRBD1. Here the CDR3 DNA reads TGTGCCAGCAGTCTACAGGGGACTCCCATGAACACTGAAGCTTTCTTT. The encoded protein is CASSLQGTPMNTEAFF.